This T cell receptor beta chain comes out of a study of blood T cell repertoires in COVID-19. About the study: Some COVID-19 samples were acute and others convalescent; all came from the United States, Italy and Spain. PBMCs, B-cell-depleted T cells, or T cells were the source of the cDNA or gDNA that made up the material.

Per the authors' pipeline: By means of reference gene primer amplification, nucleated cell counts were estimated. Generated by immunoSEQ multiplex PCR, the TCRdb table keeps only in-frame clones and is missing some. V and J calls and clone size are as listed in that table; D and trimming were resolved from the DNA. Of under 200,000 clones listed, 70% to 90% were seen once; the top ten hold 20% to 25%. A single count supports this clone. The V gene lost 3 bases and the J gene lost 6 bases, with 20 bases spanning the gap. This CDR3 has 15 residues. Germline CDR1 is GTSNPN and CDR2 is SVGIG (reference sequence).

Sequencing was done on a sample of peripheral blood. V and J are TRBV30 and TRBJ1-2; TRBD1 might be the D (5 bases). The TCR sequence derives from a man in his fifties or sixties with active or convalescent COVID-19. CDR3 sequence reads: CAWSLPRGNVDGYTF. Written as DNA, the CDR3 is TGTGCCTGGAGCCTACCCCGGGGGAATGTGGATGGCTACACCTTC.